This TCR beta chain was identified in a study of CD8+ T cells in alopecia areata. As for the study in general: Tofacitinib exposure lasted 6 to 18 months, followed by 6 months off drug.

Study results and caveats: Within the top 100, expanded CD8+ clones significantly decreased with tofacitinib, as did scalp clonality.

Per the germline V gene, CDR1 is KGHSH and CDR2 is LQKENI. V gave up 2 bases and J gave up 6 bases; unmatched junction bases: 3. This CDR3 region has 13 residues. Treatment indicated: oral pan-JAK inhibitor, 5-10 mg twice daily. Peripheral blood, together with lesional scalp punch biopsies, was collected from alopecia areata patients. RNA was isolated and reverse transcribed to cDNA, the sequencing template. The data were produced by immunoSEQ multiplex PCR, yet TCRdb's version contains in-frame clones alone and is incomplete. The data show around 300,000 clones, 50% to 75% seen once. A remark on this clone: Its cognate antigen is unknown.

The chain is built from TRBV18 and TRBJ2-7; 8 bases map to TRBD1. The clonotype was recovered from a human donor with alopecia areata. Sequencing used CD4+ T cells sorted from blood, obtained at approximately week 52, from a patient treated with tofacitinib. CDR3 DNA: TGTGCCAGCTCACCAGAGGGACAGGCCGAGCAGTACTTC. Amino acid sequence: CASSPEGQAEQYF.